This TCR beta chain was recovered during a study of cytomegalovirus exposure and HLA in healthy donors. The PCR employed 60 Vbeta primers together with 13 Jbeta primers. Repertoires were generated with immunoSEQ multiplex PCR, while TCRdb's copy carries only in-frame clones and drops some. The table has 90,000 to 120,000 clones, around three quarters seen once. This CDR3 has 14 amino acids. As to this clone: Its antigen is still unknown.

Findings and caveats of the study: Some V segments, including TRBV6-2 and TRBV6-3, were excluded as indistinguishable. According to the study, roughly 180 TCR beta chains were cytomegalovirus-associated.

This TCR derives from a man aged 45-60 years in good health and CMV-seropositive. The chain carries TRBV21-1 and TRBJ2-7; the table's TRBD1 call for D was not verified on the DNA. TRBV21-1 is labeled a pseudogene. Specimen: PBMCs. The CDR3 spells CASSPGQGGDEQYF. The CDR3 region has the DNA TGTGCCAGCAGCCCGGGACAGGGCGGGGACGAGCAGTACTTC.